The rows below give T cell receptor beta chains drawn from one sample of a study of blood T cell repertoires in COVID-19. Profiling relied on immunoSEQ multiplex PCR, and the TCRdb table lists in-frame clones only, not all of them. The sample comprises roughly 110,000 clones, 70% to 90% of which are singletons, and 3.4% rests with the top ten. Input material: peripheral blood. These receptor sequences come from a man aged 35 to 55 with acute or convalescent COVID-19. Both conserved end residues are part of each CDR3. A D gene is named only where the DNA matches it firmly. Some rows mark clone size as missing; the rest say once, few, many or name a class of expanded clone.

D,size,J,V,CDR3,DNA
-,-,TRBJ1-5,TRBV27,CASSLRASGNQPQHF,TGTGCCAGCAGTTTACGAGCGAGCGGCAATCAGCCCCAGCATTTT
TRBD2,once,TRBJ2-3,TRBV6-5,CASSGTTSTDTQYF,TGTGCCAGCAGCGGGACTACCTCCACAGATACGCAGTATTTT
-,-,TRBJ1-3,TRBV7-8,CASSLVIQGGTIYF,TGTGCCAGCAGCTTAGTGATTCAGGGCGGCACCATATATTTT
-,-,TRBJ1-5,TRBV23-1,CASSQPDGKIFQPQHF,TGCGCCAGCAGTCAACCGGACGGGAAGATATTTCAGCCCCAGCATTTT
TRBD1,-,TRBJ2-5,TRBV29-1,CSVTGGTETQYF,TGCAGCGTTACAGGGGGAACTGAGACCCAGTACTTC
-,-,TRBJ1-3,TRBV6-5,CATGVPGNTIYF,TGTGCCACGGGAGTCCCTGGAAACACCATATATTTT
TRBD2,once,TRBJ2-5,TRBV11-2,CASSLDLRPLAGETQYF,TGTGCCAGCAGCTTAGATCTTCGGCCGCTAGCGGGAGAGACCCAGTACTTC
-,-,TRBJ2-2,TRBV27,CASSRGGELFF,TGTGCCAGCAGTCGGGGGGGGGAGCTGTTTTTT
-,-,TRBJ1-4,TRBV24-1,CATISGARDEKLFF,TGTGCCACCATAAGTGGGGCGCGGGACGAAAAACTGTTTTTT
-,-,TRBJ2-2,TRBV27,CASRTVTGELFF,TGTGCCAGCCGGACAGTCACCGGGGAGCTGTTTTTT
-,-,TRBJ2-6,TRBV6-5,CASSYSMGAGANVLTF,TGTGCCAGCAGTTACTCCATGGGCGCTGGGGCCAACGTCCTGACTTTC
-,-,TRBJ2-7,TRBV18,CASSPNRAPAYEQYF,TGTGCCAGCTCACCCAACAGGGCGCCGGCCTACGAGCAGTACTTC
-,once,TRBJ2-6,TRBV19,CASSQGTGANVLTF,TGTGCCAGTAGTCAGGGGACTGGGGCCAACGTCCTGACTTTC
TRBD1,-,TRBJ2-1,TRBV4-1,CASSQGQGTYNEQFF,TGCGCCAGCAGCCAAGGACAGGGGACCTACAATGAGCAGTTCTTC
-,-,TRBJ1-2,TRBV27,CASCRGGPPLGGYTF,TGTGCCAGCTGCCGCGGGGGGCCTCCCTTGGGGGGCTACACCTTC
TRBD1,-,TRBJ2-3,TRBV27,CASSPEQGKAITDTQYF,TGTGCCAGCAGTCCCGAACAGGGGAAAGCGATCACAGATACGCAGTATTTT
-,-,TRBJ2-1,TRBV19,CASSPGANEQFF,TGTGCCAGTAGCCCAGGGGCCAATGAGCAGTTCTTC
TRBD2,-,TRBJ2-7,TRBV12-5,CASGGLAQTSYEQYF,TGTGCTAGTGGTGGACTAGCCCAAACTTCCTACGAGCAGTACTTC
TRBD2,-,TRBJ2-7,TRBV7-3,CASSVAGGLTYEQYF,TGTGCCAGCAGCGTTGCGGGGGGGCTTACCTACGAGCAGTACTTC
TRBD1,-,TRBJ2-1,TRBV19,CATMTTGGLSYNEQFF,TGTGCCACCATGACCACAGGGGGATTATCCTACAATGAGCAGTTCTTC
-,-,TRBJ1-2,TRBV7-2,CASSLVSGQANYGYTF,TGTGCCAGCAGCTTAGTTTCGGGACAAGCTAACTATGGCTACACCTTC
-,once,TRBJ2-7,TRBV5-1,CASSLEPTSSYEQYF,TGCGCCAGCAGCTTGGAGCCGACTAGCTCCTACGAGCAGTACTTC
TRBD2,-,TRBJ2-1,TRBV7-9,CASSYTSGGASEQFF,TGTGCCAGCAGCTACACTAGCGGGGGGGCGTCTGAGCAGTTCTTC
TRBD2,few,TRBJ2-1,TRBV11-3,CASKPETTSGEGEQFF,TGTGCCAGCAAGCCCGAGACGACTAGCGGGGAGGGTGAGCAGTTCTTC
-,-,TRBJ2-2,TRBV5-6,CASSLTGWPYTGELFF,TGTGCCAGCAGTCTTACAGGGTGGCCCTACACCGGGGAGCTGTTTTTT
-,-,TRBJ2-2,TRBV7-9,CASSPMIGGANTGELFF,TGTGCCAGCAGCCCTATGATTGGGGGCGCGAACACCGGGGAGCTGTTTTTT
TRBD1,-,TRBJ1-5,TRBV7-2,CASSTQGGHGNQPQHF,TGTGCCAGCAGCACACAGGGGGGGCATGGCAATCAGCCCCAGCATTTT
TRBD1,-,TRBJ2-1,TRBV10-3,CAISLDRGNYNEQFF,TGTGCCATCAGCCTGGACAGGGGCAACTACAATGAGCAGTTCTTC
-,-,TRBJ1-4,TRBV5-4,CASSPGLLDGEKLFF,TGTGCCAGCAGCCCCGGACTCTTGGATGGTGAAAAACTGTTTTTT
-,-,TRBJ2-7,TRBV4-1,CASSQPGERSHEQYF,TGCGCCAGCAGCCAACCGGGAGAAAGGTCCCACGAGCAGTACTTC
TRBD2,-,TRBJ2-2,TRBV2,CAARGLPGGGELFF,TGTGCCGCTCGGGGACTACCGGGCGGCGGGGAGCTGTTTTTT
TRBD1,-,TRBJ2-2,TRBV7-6,CASSKGGRGTGELFF,TGTGCCAGCAGCAAAGGGGGCCGCGGGACCGGGGAGCTGTTTTTT
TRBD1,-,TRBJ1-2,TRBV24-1,CATSDHRGNYGYTF,TGTGCCACCAGTGATCACAGGGGGAACTATGGCTACACCTTC
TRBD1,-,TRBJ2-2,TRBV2,CASSEPSDRVDTGELFF,TGTGCCAGCAGTGAACCATCGGACAGGGTAGACACCGGGGAGCTGTTTTTT
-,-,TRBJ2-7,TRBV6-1,CASSEARTYEQYF,TGTGCCAGCAGTGAAGCGCGGACATACGAGCAGTACTTC
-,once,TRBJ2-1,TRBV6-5,CASSYSGAPRVNEQFF,TGTGCCAGCAGTTACTCGGGGGCCCCCCGAGTGAATGAGCAGTTCTTC
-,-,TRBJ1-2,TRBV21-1,CASSKRGQARSALYGYTF,TGTGCCAGCAGCAAGCGAGGGCAGGCGCGGTCGGCTCTCTATGGCTACACCTTC
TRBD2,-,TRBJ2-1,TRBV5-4,CASSSGTSGGYNEQFF,TGTGCCAGCAGCTCCGGGACTAGCGGGGGATACAATGAGCAGTTCTTC
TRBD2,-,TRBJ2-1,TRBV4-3,CASSQADGGASYNEQFF,TGCGCCAGCAGCCAAGCGGACGGGGGGGCCTCCTACAATGAGCAGTTCTTC
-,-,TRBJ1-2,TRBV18,CASSSGLTNYGYTF,TGTGCCAGCTCTTCAGGGCTGACTAACTATGGCTACACCTTC